Below, 10 T cell receptor beta chains from the same sample are listed, as sequenced in a study of technical replicates of blood from several donors listed by TCRdb under 2017. Libraries came from the immunoSEQ multiplex PCR assay. The table comes from immuneACCESS by way of TCRdb, which keeps in-frame sequences with V and J called. Part of the clones is missing from these tables; in studies checked, under half for an unresolved V gene and the rest for unknown reasons. In all, the sample holds 74,000 or so clones, and under 95% of those were seen once. The ten biggest clones cover roughly 0.25% of the sample. What was sequenced was T cells isolated from PBMCs. These TCRs come from a human donor in good health.

The chain carries TRBV18 and TRBJ2-7, with 8 bases matching TRBD2. CDR1 KGHSH and CDR2 LQKENI come from the germline V gene. The CDR3 contains 19 residues. V dropped 0 bases and J dropped 3; count of bases not matched to a gene: 16. The CDR3 DNA reads as TGTGCCAGCTCACCACCAGTGGCGCACCAACTAGCGGAAATCTACGAGCAGTACTTC. Its protein product is CASSPPVAHQLAEIYEQYF.

This clone appeared once. This chain links TRBV9 with TRBJ1-5, with D tentatively TRBD1 (5 bases). The CDR3 is made up of 14 amino acids. Germline lookup yields CDR1 SGDLS and CDR2 YYNGEE. The ends were cut back, 4 bases at V and 6 bases at J, with 14 bases in the middle. The CDR3 region is CASSSRGFGQPQHF. As DNA, the CDR3 is TGTGCCAGCAGCTCTCGGGGGTTTGGTCAGCCCCAGCATTTT.

The J gene is TRBJ2-7, the V gene TRBV5-4; TRBD1 matches 9 bases. V trimming: 4 bases; J trimming: 1 base; junction bases outside the gene matches: 6. CDR1 and CDR2 from the germline V gene are SGHNT and YYREEE (reference sequence). The CDR3 has 15 residues. The CDR3 DNA sequence: TGTGCCAGCAGCATCACAGGGGGCGCGTCCTACGAGCAGTACTTC. It is translated as CASSITGGASYEQYF.

This chain uses TRBV6-1 with TRBJ1-5, with D perhaps TRBD1 (5 bases). CDR3 length: 15 residues. The germline V and J ends were trimmed by 8 bases and 6 bases, with 20 bases remaining between them. The germline V gene has CDR1 MNHNS and CDR2 SASEGT. DNA of the CDR3: TGTGCCAGCCATTCAGACGGGGGTTCAGGTCAGCCCCAGCATTTT. Amino acids: CASHSDGGSGQPQHF.

The J gene is TRBJ2-1, the V gene TRBV27; 7 bases match TRBD2. Germline trimming cut 7 bases from V and 9 bases from J; bases unmatched to any gene: 3. The CDR3 runs 11 residues. Germline lookup yields CDR1 MNHEY and CDR2 SMNVEV (reference sequence). Here the CDR3 DNA reads TGTGCCAGCAATGGCGGGAGTGAGCAGTTCTTC. Its translation: CASNGGSEQFF.

This clone occurred once. J is TRBJ1-4 and V is TRBV2; unclear D gene. The CDR3 consists of 17 residues. Per the germline V gene, CDR1 is SNHLY and CDR2 is FYNNEI. Trimming removed 6 bases at V and 4 bases at J, with 21 bases between. CDR3 nucleotide sequence: TGTGCCAGCAGCGCTTCGGTTGATGGGCGCCTTAATGAAAAACTGTTTTTT. It yields the protein CASSASVDGRLNEKLFF.

The chain links TRBV25-1 to TRBJ1-1, with a tentative D call TRBD1 (6 bases). In germline, CDR1 is MGHDK, CDR2 SYGVNS. V gave up 3 bases and J gave up 1 base, with 12 bases separating them. This CDR3 is 15 amino acids long. The CDR3 sequence: CASSDLTGRNTEAFF. The CDR3 DNA is TGTGCCAGCAGTGACCTTACAGGGAGGAACACTGAAGCTTTCTTT.

This sequence joins TRBV5-5 and TRBJ1-3; TRBD1 matches at 9 bases. This CDR3 has 16 amino acids. Trimming removed 0 bases from V and 0 bases from J; junction bases left unmatched: 1. Germline V gene data show CDR1 as SGHKS and CDR2 as YYEKEE (reference sequence). DNA of the CDR3: TGTGCCAGCAGCTTGGTGGGACAGGGCTCTGGAAACACCATATATTTT. It codes for CASSLVGQGSGNTIYF.

The gene calls are TRBV7-7 and TRBJ2-3; 10 bases align to TRBD2. The V and J ends lost 4 bases and 5 bases, in that order; junction bases with no gene match: 15. The CDR3 is made up of 18 amino acids. CDR1 and CDR2 from the germline V gene are SSHAT and FNYEAQ (reference sequence). The CDR3 region is CASSSGTSASLSGDTQYF. The CDR3 DNA sequence: TGTGCCAGCAGCTCCGGGACTAGCGCCTCTTTAAGTGGAGATACGCAGTATTTT.

The chain combines TRBV6-4 with TRBJ2-1; D possibly corresponds to TRBD2 (6 bases). The CDR3 loop spans 14 amino acids. Germline CDR1 reads MRHNA; CDR2 reads SNTAGT. Trimming removed 0 bases from V and 10 bases from J, with 13 bases in between. The CDR3 spells CASSDSSKAGEQFF. CDR3 nucleotide sequence: TGTGCCAGCAGTGACTCAAGCAAAGCGGGCGAGCAGTTCTTC.